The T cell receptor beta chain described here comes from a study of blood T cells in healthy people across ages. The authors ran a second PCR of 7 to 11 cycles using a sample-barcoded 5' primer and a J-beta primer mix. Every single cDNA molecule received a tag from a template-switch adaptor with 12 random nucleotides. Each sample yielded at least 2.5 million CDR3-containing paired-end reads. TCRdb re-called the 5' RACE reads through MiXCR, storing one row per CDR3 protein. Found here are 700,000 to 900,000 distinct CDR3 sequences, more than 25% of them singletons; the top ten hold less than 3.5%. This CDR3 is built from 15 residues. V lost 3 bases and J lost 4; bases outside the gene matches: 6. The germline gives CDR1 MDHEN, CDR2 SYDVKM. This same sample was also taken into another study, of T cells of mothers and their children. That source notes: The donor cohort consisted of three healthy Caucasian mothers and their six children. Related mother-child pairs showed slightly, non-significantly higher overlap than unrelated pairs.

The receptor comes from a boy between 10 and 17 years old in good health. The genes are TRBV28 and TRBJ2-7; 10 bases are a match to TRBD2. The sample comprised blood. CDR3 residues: CASSLERGGIYEQYF. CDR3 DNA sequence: TGTGCCAGCAGTTTGGAGCGGGGGGGCATTTACGAGCAGTACTTC. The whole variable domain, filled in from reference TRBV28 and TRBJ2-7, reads DVKVTQSSRYLVKRTGEKVFLECVQDMDHENMFWYRQDPGLGLRLIYFSYDVKMKEKGDIPEGYSVSREKKERFSLILESASTNQTSMYLCASSLERGGIYEQYFGPGTRLTVT.